The 21 T cell receptor beta chains reported below all come from one sample, sequenced in a study of a mutant IDH1 vaccine in newly diagnosed glioma. The time point is: week 47, end of study. Vaccinated patients received 300 ug of mutant IDH1 20-mer peptide per dose, with topical imiquimod. No antigen is known for these receptors. TCRdb's copy holds only in-frame clones and misses some; the assay was immunoSEQ multiplex PCR. This table holds 50,000 to 70,000 clones, roughly four fifths found once. The sequencing here drew on PBMCs, taken from a glioma patient whose treatment included an IDH1 peptide vaccine. Receptors were obtained from a woman between 45 and 65 years old with glioma.

V gene TRBV6-1 combines with J gene TRBJ1-5, with a weak D call TRBD1 (6 bases). Trimming pared 8 bases from V and 6 bases from J, leaving 11 bases between. Germline CDR1 MNHNS, CDR2 SASEGT. The CDR3 length is 12 residues. Written as DNA, the CDR3 is TGTGCCAGCGGAGGGGGAGGTCAGCCCCAGCATTTT. It yields the protein CASGGGGQPQHF.

This chain links TRBV7-2 with TRBJ1-6; D call uncertain. Germline V gene data show CDR1 as SGHTA and CDR2 as FQGNSA. V lost 4 bases and J lost 8, with 15 bases in between. This CDR3 is built from 15 residues. CDR3: CASSSRHPSDSPLHF. The CDR3 nucleotides are TGTGCCAGCAGCTCGAGACACCCTTCGGATTCACCCCTCCACTTT.

The genes are TRBV4-1 and TRBJ1-4; D is perhaps TRBD1 (6 bases). The CDR3 runs to 13 residues. Trimming took off 0 bases at V and 8 bases at J, with 7 bases between the two ends. CDR1 and CDR2 (germline): MGHRA, YSYEKL. This CDR3 is CASSQERGEKLFF. CDR3 nucleotides: TGCGCCAGCAGCCAAGAGAGGGGGGAAAAACTGTTTTTT.

The V call is TRBV7-2, the J call TRBJ2-7, with TRBD1 as a possible D gene (6 bases). Germline V gene data show CDR1 as SGHTA and CDR2 as FQGNSA. The V gene lost 5 bases and the J gene lost 2 bases, with 7 bases spanning the gap. This CDR3 is built from 12 residues. CDR3 sequence (DNA): TGTGCCAGCAGCCGGGACACCTACGAGCAGTACTTC. Translated: CASSRDTYEQYF.

This rearrangement joins TRBV29-1 to TRBJ1-2; the match to TRBD1 covers 11 bases. The J segment lost 3 bases and the V segment lost 7 bases, leaving 1 base of the junction unmatched. Germline V gene lookup returns CDR1 SQVTM and CDR2 ANQGSEA. The CDR3 is 12 amino acids. The DNA of the CDR3 is TGCAGCGGGGGACAGGGGGACTATGGCTACACCTTC. Translation gives CSGGQGDYGYTF.

J is TRBJ1-1 and V is TRBV28; D is perhaps TRBD1 (6 bases). The CDR3 sequence is 14 residues long. Germline V CDR1 and CDR2: MDHEN, SYDVKM. V was pared by 3 bases and J by 6 bases, with 14 bases between. The CDR3 is CASSFPGHGAEAFF. The CDR3 DNA sequence: TGTGCCAGCAGTTTCCCGGGACATGGGGCTGAAGCTTTCTTT.

The chain uses TRBV6-1 and TRBJ2-7, with unresolved D. CDR1 MNHNS and CDR2 SASEGT come from the germline V gene. This CDR3 comprises 13 residues. V was clipped by 4 bases and J by 2 bases, with 9 bases between them. This CDR3 is CASSVSAAYEQYF. CDR3 sequence (DNA): TGTGCCAGCAGTGTGAGTGCTGCCTACGAGCAGTACTTC.

The CDR3 loop is CASSEAPGGQADTEAFF. CDR3 nucleotide sequence: TGTGCCAGCAGTGAAGCGCCCGGGGGCCAGGCGGACACTGAAGCTTTCTTT. The chain has TRBV6-1 and TRBJ1-1; maybe TRBD1 (6 bases). The CDR3 consists of 17 residues. The V gene lost 0 bases and the J gene lost 3 bases, with 17 bases spanning the gap. Germline loops: CDR1 MNHNS, CDR2 SASEGT.

This clone was counted only a few times. The chain combines TRBV9 with TRBJ1-1; no firm D call. CDR1 and CDR2 (germline): SGDLS, YYNGEE. Trimming cost V 0 bases and J 0 bases, with 9 bases left between them. This CDR3 has 15 residues. The CDR3 nucleotides are TGTGCCAGCAGCGTAGTAACGGGGATGAACACTGAAGCTTTCTTT. Its translation: CASSVVTGMNTEAFF.

The V call is TRBV2, the J call TRBJ2-7; 10 nucleotides match TRBD2. V shed 4 bases and J 2 bases; nucleotides not matched to a gene: 2. This CDR3 region has 14 residues. Germline lookup yields CDR1 SNHLY and CDR2 FYNNEI. For the CDR3, the DNA is TGTGCCAGCAGTGGGACTAGCGGCACCTACGAGCAGTACTTC. Protein sequence: CASSGTSGTYEQYF. The whole variable domain, filled in from reference TRBV2 and TRBJ2-7, reads EPEVTQTPSHQVTQMGQEVILRCVPISNHLYFYWYRQILGQKVEFLVSFYNNEISEKSEIFDDQFSVERPDGSNFTLKIRSTKLEDSAMYFCASSGTSGTYEQYFGPGTRLTVT.

The chain joins TRBV6-1 to TRBJ1-1; D possibly corresponds to TRBD1 (6 bases). CDR1 is MNHNS, CDR2 SASEGT, per germline. The CDR3 length is 14 residues. V lost 1 base, J lost 4 bases, and 10 bases lay in between. The DNA for the CDR3 is TGTGCCAGCAGTGAAGAGGGGGGGCGCACTGAAGCTTTCTTT. This codes for CASSEEGGRTEAFF.

CDR3 sequence reads: CSAGDIGGEKLFF. CDR3 nucleotide sequence: TGCAGCGCCGGGGACATCGGAGGGGAAAAACTGTTTTTT. This rearrangement joins TRBV29-1 to TRBJ1-4; tentatively, D is TRBD1 (6 bases). Per germline, CDR1 SQVTM and CDR2 ANQGSEA. V shed 7 bases and J shed 8 bases, with 17 bases lying between them. The CDR3 totals 13 residues.

The chain has TRBV9 and TRBJ2-2, with 7 bases lining up with TRBD1. The CDR3 is 13 amino acids. V gave up 4 bases and J gave up 4 bases; unmatched junction bases: 1. Per the germline V gene, CDR1 is SGDLS and CDR2 is YYNGEE. The CDR3 DNA reads TGTGCCAGCAGCAGGACAGGCACCGGGGAGCTGTTTTTT. As protein: CASSRTGTGELFF.

This chain joins TRBV10-3 and TRBJ2-7; 11 bases agree with TRBD2. Per the germline V gene, CDR1 is ENHRY and CDR2 is SYGVKD. With 5 bases clipped from V and 3 bases from J, the junction kept 3 bases outside the gene matches. The CDR3 loop spans 14 amino acids. This chain's CDR3 is CAISNGLAGYEQYF. The CDR3 nucleotides read TGTGCCATCAGTAACGGACTAGCGGGCTACGAGCAGTACTTC.

This sequence joins TRBV5-6 and TRBJ2-1, with D hard to call. This CDR3 contains 13 residues. Germline values: CDR1 SGHDT, CDR2 YYEEEE. Trimming shortened V by 5 bases and J by 8 bases, and 14 bases separated the two germline ends. The CDR3 bases are TGTGCCAGCAGTTATGATAAGAGCCATGAGCAGTTCTTC. Protein sequence: CASSYDKSHEQFF.

The rearrangement links TRBV5-1 to TRBJ2-7, with TRBD1 identical over 9 bases. V lost 4 bases, J lost 0 bases, and 2 bases stayed unmatched. Germline V gene sequence: CDR1 SGHRS, CDR2 YFSETQ. This CDR3 spans 14 amino acids. Here the CDR3 DNA reads TGCGCCAGCAGCCGGACAGGGGACTCCTACGAGCAGTACTTC. Amino acid sequence: CASSRTGDSYEQYF.

This chain uses TRBV5-4 with TRBJ2-5; TRBD1 might be the D (6 bases). Trimming took off 4 bases at V and 5 bases at J, with 12 bases between the two ends. The CDR3 has 13 amino acids. CDR1 and CDR2 from the germline V gene are SGHNT and YYREEE (reference sequence). The chain's CDR3 is CASSPDRRETQYF. CDR3 sequence (DNA): TGTGCCAGCAGCCCCGACAGGAGGGAGACCCAGTACTTC. Based on the CDR3 plus reference TRBV5-4 and TRBJ2-5, the full variable domain is ETGVTQSPTHLIKTRGQQVTLRCSSQSGHNTVSWYQQALGQGPQFIFQYYREEENGRGNFPPRFSGLQFPNYSSELNVNALELDDSALYLCASSPDRRETQYFGPGTRLLVL.

The chain has TRBV6-5 and TRBJ2-1; no clear D. The CDR3 consists of 14 residues. Trimming removed 6 bases from V and 6 bases from J, with 15 bases in between. Germline values: CDR1 MNHEY, CDR2 SVGAGI. The CDR3 here is CASRYRSRANEQFF. The CDR3 DNA is TGTGCCAGCAGGTACCGGAGTAGGGCCAATGAGCAGTTCTTC.

The V and J genes are TRBV29-1 and TRBJ2-1; the D gene is possibly TRBD2 (5 bases). From germline, CDR1 is SQVTM and CDR2 ANQGSEA. Trimming stripped 6 bases from V and 0 bases from J, with 9 bases between. This CDR3 region has 13 residues. The CDR3 region has the DNA TGCAGCGTACAAGGGAGCTCCTACAATGAGCAGTTCTTC. This sequence encodes CSVQGSSYNEQFF.

J is TRBJ2-3 and V is TRBV19, with D hard to call. V shed 2 bases and J shed 1 base, with 10 bases lying between them. The CDR3 is made up of 15 amino acids. Germline V gene lookup returns CDR1 LNHDA and CDR2 SQIVND (reference sequence). The CDR3 spells CASSIRRRGTDTQYF. CDR3 in DNA: TGTGCCAGTAGTATACGACGACGAGGCACAGATACGCAGTATTTT.

The chain couples TRBV5-1 to TRBJ1-1; 7 bases fit TRBD1. This CDR3 contains 13 residues. Germline lookup yields CDR1 SGHRS and CDR2 YFSETQ. Trimming cost V 4 bases and J 3 bases; bases outside gene matches: 3. The CDR3 sequence is CASSGQGDTEAFF. The CDR3 coding sequence is TGCGCCAGCAGCGGTCAGGGGGACACTGAAGCTTTCTTT. Filled out from reference TRBV5-1 and TRBJ1-1, the complete variable domain reads KAGVTQTPRYLIKTRGQQVTLSCSPISGHRSVSWYQQTPGQGLQFLFEYFSETQRNKGNFPGRFSGRQFSNSRSEMNVSTLELGDSALYLCASSGQGDTEAFFGQGTRLTVV.